Listed below are T cell receptor beta chains from one sample, sequenced in a study of blood T cell repertoires in COVID-19. Assay: immunoSEQ multiplex PCR; the TCRdb copy retains only in-frame clones and omits some. The sample yields 150,000 to 200,000 clones, 70% to 90% seen once. The sequencing sample was made of peripheral blood. These receptors were obtained from a man aged 55 to 70 with acute or convalescent COVID-19. Both conserved end residues are part of each CDR3. A D gene is named only where the DNA matches it firmly.

D gene,V gene,J gene,CDR3 DNA,CDR3 protein
.,TRBV28,TRBJ2-1,TGTGCCAGCAGTCCACAGGATTACAATGAGCAGTTCTTC,CASSPQDYNEQFF
TRBD1,TRBV28,TRBJ2-3,TGTGCCAGCAGTGAGACACCGGGACAGGGGGCAGATACGCAGTATTTT,CASSETPGQGADTQYF
.,TRBV7-2,TRBJ1-5,TGTGCCAGCAGCTACCTCCGGGATGTGGAGCCCCAGCATTTT,CASSYLRDVEPQHF
TRBD1,TRBV5-8,TRBJ2-5,TGTGCCAGCAGCTCCCGGGACAGGGGGCTGGAGACCCAGTACTTC,CASSSRDRGLETQYF
.,TRBV30,TRBJ1-2,TGTGCCTGGGGGGCTCAGGGCTATGGCTACACCTTC,CAWGAQGYGYTF
.,TRBV5-1,TRBJ1-3,TGCGCCAGCACGGACAGAGGTTTACGCTCTGGAAACACCATATATTTT,CASTDRGLRSGNTIYF
TRBD2,TRBV5-1,TRBJ2-5,TGCGCCAGCAGTATGAGCGGGACTATACAAGAGACCCAGTACTTC,CASSMSGTIQETQYF
.,TRBV6-4,TRBJ1-4,TGTGCCAGCAGTCTAAGAAACGGGGAAAAACTGTTTTTT,CASSLRNGEKLFF
TRBD2,TRBV19,TRBJ2-1,TGTGCCAGTAGTAGAACTAGCGGGATGGGCAATGAGCAGTTCTTC,CASSRTSGMGNEQFF
.,TRBV10-2,TRBJ2-1,TGCGCCAGCAGTGAGGGCGGCCGCCGATTCTTC,CASSEGGRRFF
TRBD1,TRBV30,TRBJ1-1,TGTGCCTGGAGTGCCTCGAGACAGGGCAACACTGAAGCTTTCTTT,CAWSASRQGNTEAFF